A single sample gave rise to the 27 T cell receptor beta chains below, sequenced in a study of PD-1 blockade in classical Hodgkin lymphoma. This table comes from immunoSEQ multiplex PCR, and its TCRdb copy is limited to in-frame clones, with some not included. The sample holds about 21,000 clones, around nine tenths seen once. Time point in this sample: newly diagnosed, previously untreated cHL patient sample. Researchers pulled CD8+ T cells out of thawed PBMCs using magnetic negative selection. The material sequenced was CD8+ T cells from blood. The receptors stem from a human donor with classical Hodgkin lymphoma.

The chain employs TRBV4-2 and TRBJ1-4; TRBD1 aligns across 10 bases. Germline-derived CDR1 and CDR2 are LGHNA and YNFKEQ. V gave up 0 bases and J gave up 7 bases; unmatched junction bases: 2. This CDR3 spans 15 amino acids. The CDR3 here is CASSQDWTGGEKLFF. Here the CDR3 DNA reads TGTGCCAGCAGCCAAGATTGGACAGGGGGTGAAAAACTGTTTTTT.

This rearrangement joins TRBV29-1 to TRBJ2-1; a possible D gene is TRBD2 (7 bases). Germline loops: CDR1 SQVTM, CDR2 ANQGSEA. This CDR3 spans 15 amino acids. Trimming removed 7 bases from V and 4 bases from J, with 20 bases in between. CDR3 residues: CSGRVNRGAYNEQFF. Here the CDR3 DNA reads TGCAGCGGCCGGGTAAATCGGGGGGCATACAATGAGCAGTTCTTC.

The V gene is TRBV7-6, the J gene TRBJ2-7, with TRBD2 as a possible D gene (6 bases). The CDR3 consists of 13 residues. The V end was cut by 5 bases, the J end by 6 bases, with 14 bases between. The germline gives CDR1 SGHVS, CDR2 FNYEAQ. DNA of the CDR3: TGTGCCAGCAGCCCCACGTTTAGCGGCGAGCAGTACTTC. Translation gives CASSPTFSGEQYF.

The sample holds one count of this clone. The rearrangement uses TRBV19 and TRBJ2-1, with a tentative D call TRBD1 (6 bases). Germline lookup yields CDR1 LNHDA and CDR2 SQIVND (reference sequence). Trimming took 3 bases from V and 0 from J, leaving 12 bases between them. The CDR3 loop spans 16 amino acids. The DNA for the CDR3 is TGTGCCAGTAGTATCCCAGCGGACAGCTCCTACAATGAGCAGTTCTTC. This encodes CASSIPADSSYNEQFF.

V usage is TRBV6-4 and J usage is TRBJ2-3; no clear D. Germline values: CDR1 MRHNA, CDR2 SNTAGT. The ends were cut back, 3 bases at V and 4 bases at J, with 5 bases in the middle. The CDR3 spans 12 residues. CDR3 in amino acids: CASSEGSDTQYF. The CDR3 nucleotides are TGTGCCAGCAGTGAAGGTTCAGATACGCAGTATTTT.

The rearrangement links TRBV5-6 to TRBJ2-7; TRBD1 might be the D (6 bases). Germline V lookup: CDR1 SGHDT, CDR2 YYEEEE. The V end was cut by 3 bases, the J end by 4 bases, with 14 bases between. The CDR3 length is 14 residues. The CDR3: CASSSRDRLYEQYF. CDR3 nucleotides: TGTGCCAGCAGCTCGCGTGACAGGCTTTACGAGCAGTACTTC.

V gene TRBV7-6 combines with J gene TRBJ2-1; 7 bases fit TRBD1. Germline V gives CDR1 SGHVS, CDR2 FNYEAQ. There are 15 residues in the CDR3. V lost 0 bases to trimming and J lost 8 bases; unmatched junction nucleotides: 7. CDR3 residues: CASSLAPYRGDEQFF. The CDR3 DNA follows: TGTGCCAGCAGCTTAGCGCCTTACAGGGGCGATGAGCAGTTCTTC.

The rearrangement joins TRBV4-1 to TRBJ1-1, with no clear D. CDR1 and CDR2 (germline): MGHRA, YSYEKL. CDR3 length: 15 residues. The V end lost 3 bases, the J end lost 3 bases, and 14 bases lay between the germline ends. CDR3 nucleotide sequence: TGCGCCAGCAGCCACCCGGGGAGGGTCTACACTGAAGCTTTCTTT. The encoded protein is CASSHPGRVYTEAFF.

The gene calls are TRBV30 and TRBJ2-7; D is undetermined. V lost 0 bases, J lost 4 bases, and 7 bases lay in between. CDR1 and CDR2 from the germline V gene are GTSNPN and SVGIG (reference sequence). This CDR3 region has 12 residues. The CDR3 spells CAWSVTPYEQYF. The CDR3 DNA is TGTGCCTGGAGTGTTACCCCATACGAGCAGTACTTC.

The chain couples TRBV9 to TRBJ1-2; D unclear. The CDR3 has 14 residues. Germline values: CDR1 SGDLS, CDR2 YYNGEE. The ends were cut back, 4 bases at V and 0 bases at J, with 10 bases in the middle. CDR3 sequence reads: CASSYPSANYGYTF. The CDR3 coding sequence is TGTGCCAGCAGCTACCCGTCGGCTAACTATGGCTACACCTTC.

The chain combines TRBV15 with TRBJ1-5; 12 bases match TRBD1. Germline V gene sequence: CDR1 LNHNV, CDR2 YYDKDF (reference sequence). The CDR3 covers 15 residues. V gave up 5 bases and J gave up 6 bases; unmatched junction bases: 5. CDR3 in amino acids: CATSWGQGALQPQHF. The CDR3 DNA reads as TGTGCCACCAGCTGGGGACAGGGGGCGCTTCAGCCCCAGCATTTT.

The CDR3 loop reads CASSAGDRKGYTF. In nucleotides, the CDR3 is TGTGCCAGCAGCGCGGGCGACAGAAAGGGCTACACCTTC. The chain links TRBV9 to TRBJ1-2; weak D call: TRBD1 (5 bases). V dropped 3 bases and J dropped 8 bases, with 14 bases sitting between them. The CDR3 runs 13 residues. Germline CDR1 is SGDLS and CDR2 is YYNGEE.

This rearrangement joins TRBV6-1 to TRBJ1-2, with TRBD1 identical over 7 bases. Germline CDR1 and CDR2: MNHNS and SASEGT. V lost 7 bases, J lost 5 bases, and 4 bases stayed unmatched. The CDR3 contains 12 residues. The CDR3 is CASTRDSYGYTF. CDR3 nucleotides: TGTGCCAGCACCCGGGACAGTTATGGCTACACCTTC.

This clone was detected only once. The chain is built from TRBV11-2 and TRBJ1-4, with unresolved D. V lost 1 base and J lost 3, with 12 bases in between. Germline V gene lookup returns CDR1 SGHAT and CDR2 FQNNGV. This CDR3 has 16 amino acids. CDR3 sequence (DNA): TGTGCCAGCAGCTTAGGAGGCAGGACGTCTAATGAAAAACTGTTTTTT. Its translation is CASSLGGRTSNEKLFF.

The CDR3 region has the DNA TGTGCCAGTAGTATATTAGCGGGGGATTACAATGAGCAGTTCTTC. The encoded protein is CASSILAGDYNEQFF. This sequence joins TRBV19 and TRBJ2-1; TRBD2 matches at 9 bases. The CDR3 sequence is 15 residues long. Germline assignment: CDR1 LNHDA and CDR2 SQIVND (reference sequence). V was pared by 2 bases and J by 4 bases, with 3 bases of the junction left unmatched.

The chain combines TRBV6-6 with TRBJ1-1; D gene uncertain. The length of the CDR3 is 11 residues. Germline loops: CDR1 MNHNY, CDR2 SVGAGI (reference sequence). The germline V and J ends were trimmed by 10 bases and 0 bases, with 6 bases remaining between them. CDR3 sequence reads: CAIEVNTEAFF. The DNA for the CDR3 is TGTGCCATCGAGGTGAACACTGAAGCTTTCTTT.

CDR3 DNA sequence: TGTGCCAGCAGTGTGGACAGGGGGCGCGGCGATACGCAGTATTTT. Encoded protein: CASSVDRGRGDTQYF. The chain is built from TRBV5-4 and TRBJ2-3; 11 bases map to TRBD1. From germline, CDR1 is SGHNT and CDR2 YYREEE (reference sequence). J lost 6 bases, V lost 5 bases, and 8 bases had no gene match. The length of the CDR3 is 15 residues.

This clone has a handful of counts. The chain links TRBV2 to TRBJ2-7, with 7 bases fitting TRBD2. The CDR3 is 13 amino acids. With V trimmed by 6 bases and J by 4 bases, 6 bases remained unmatched. CDR1 and CDR2 from the germline V gene are SNHLY and FYNNEI. The CDR3 nucleotides read TGTGCCAGCAGCGGAGCGGGGTGGTACGAGCAGTACTTC. It codes for CASSGAGWYEQYF.

The chain links TRBV7-2 to TRBJ1-3; D not certain. Trimming shortened V by 3 bases and J by 6 bases, and 9 bases separated the two germline ends. CDR3 length: 13 amino acids. CDR1 is SGHTA, CDR2 FQGNSA, per germline. CDR3 sequence reads: CASSFRRENTIYF. CDR3 sequence (DNA): TGTGCCAGCAGCTTCCGACGGGAAAACACCATATATTTT.

The chain links TRBV7-9 to TRBJ2-1; either TRBD1 or TRBD2 may fit D (5 bases each). The germline gives CDR1 SEHNR, CDR2 FQNEAQ (reference sequence). The CDR3 runs to 18 residues. Between the trimmed V and J ends, which lost 2 bases and 5 bases, there was a span of 22 bases. The CDR3 DNA follows: TGTGCCAGCAGCTTACCCCCATCCGGGACCGAGGCGAACAATGAGCAGTTCTTC. It yields the protein CASSLPPSGTEANNEQFF.

V and J are TRBV29-1 and TRBJ2-2; D is tentatively TRBD1 or TRBD2 (5 bases each). The CDR3 is 12 residues long. Trimming removed 8 bases at V and 4 bases at J, with 11 bases between. In germline, CDR1 is SQVTM, CDR2 ANQGSEA. CDR3 coding DNA: TGCAGCTCCATCGGGACCACCGGGGAGCTGTTTTTT. Its protein is CSSIGTTGELFF.

V usage is TRBV19 and J usage is TRBJ2-1; 7 bases agree with TRBD1. There are 14 residues in the CDR3. V lost 2 bases and J lost 8; bases outside the gene matches: 6. The germline V gene encodes CDR1 LNHDA and CDR2 SQIVND (reference sequence). CDR3 in DNA: TGTGCCAGTAGTATAAAACAGACAGGGTATGAGCAGTTCTTC. Translated: CASSIKQTGYEQFF.

This clone was detected only a few times. J is TRBJ1-1 and V is TRBV19; D call uncertain. This CDR3 is built from 18 residues. Germline CDR1 reads LNHDA; CDR2 reads SQIVND (reference sequence). The V gene lost 3 bases and the J gene lost 1 base, with 21 bases spanning the gap. CDR3 residues: CASSMRNDYAVTNTEAFF. The DNA of the CDR3 is TGTGCCAGTAGTATGAGAAATGATTACGCAGTTACGAACACTGAAGCTTTCTTT.

The rearrangement joins TRBV7-2 to TRBJ2-3; perhaps TRBD2 as D (6 bases). V lost 5 bases and J lost 4, with 10 bases in between. The CDR3 length is 13 residues. Germline loops: CDR1 SGHTA, CDR2 FQGNSA. The CDR3 spells CASSPGTSDTQYF. CDR3 nucleotide sequence: TGTGCCAGCAGCCCAGGGACTTCAGATACGCAGTATTTT.

The chain recombines TRBV19 with TRBJ2-3; tentatively, D is TRBD2 (6 bases). V shed 3 bases and J shed 5 bases, with 9 bases lying between them. The CDR3 has 13 residues. Germline loops: CDR1 LNHDA, CDR2 SQIVND (reference sequence). Here the CDR3 reads CASSILGGDTQYF. CDR3 sequence (DNA): TGTGCCAGTAGTATCCTCGGGGGAGATACGCAGTATTTT.

CDR3 DNA sequence: TGTGCCAGCAGCATGGGACAGGGGGCGGGGGACGAGCAGTACTTC. Protein: CASSMGQGAGDEQYF. The V call is TRBV5-5, the J call TRBJ2-7; 12 bases fit TRBD1. Trimming cost V 4 bases and J 5 bases; bases outside gene matches: 7. The CDR3 has 15 amino acids. Germline V gives CDR1 SGHKS, CDR2 YYEKEE (reference sequence).

This chain joins TRBV4-1 and TRBJ1-5; D call uncertain. This CDR3 contains 15 residues. V dropped 0 bases and J dropped 5 bases, with 11 bases sitting between them. The germline V gene has CDR1 MGHRA and CDR2 YSYEKL. CDR3 protein: CASSQDKSGDQPQHF. The CDR3 DNA sequence: TGCGCCAGCAGCCAAGATAAATCTGGGGATCAGCCCCAGCATTTT.